This TCR beta chain was captured by sequencing in a study of T cells in localized non-small cell lung cancer. Study findings and constraints: Uninvolved neighboring lung showed the greatest T cell clonality, exceeding tumor. A median roughly 57 of the top 100 tumor clones appeared in adjacent lung. Sequencing involved a lone tumor region, leaving heterogeneity possible.

Germline CDR1 and CDR2: SGHRS and YFSETQ. The V gene lost 7 bases and the J gene lost 0 bases, with 4 bases spanning the gap. The CDR3 extends over 12 amino acids. The sample holds one count of this clone. Its cognate antigen is unknown. TCRdb's copy holds only in-frame clones and misses some; the assay was immunoSEQ multiplex PCR. The data show 30,000 to 35,000 clones, 93% seen once. Here the sequenced sample was peripheral blood, taken before any cancer treatment. The chain is built from TRBV5-1 and TRBJ2-2, with D unresolved. The TCR was taken from a female donor of 60 years or more with stage I lung adenocarcinoma. DNA of the CDR3: TGCGCCAGCGCCACGAACACCGGGGAGCTGTTTTTT. Protein product: CASATNTGELFF. The whole variable domain, filled in from reference TRBV5-1 and TRBJ2-2, reads KAGVTQTPRYLIKTRGQQVTLSCSPISGHRSVSWYQQTPGQGLQFLFEYFSETQRNKGNFPGRFSGRQFSNSRSEMNVSTLELGDSALYLCASATNTGELFFGEGSRLTVL.